This T cell receptor beta chain was found in a study of blood T cell repertoires in COVID-19. V shed 4 bases and J shed 0 bases, with 9 bases lying between them. This CDR3 has 14 residues. Looked up from germline, CDR1 is SGHDT and CDR2 is YYEEEE. Only in-frame clones appear in the TCRdb table, and some are missing; sequencing was by immunoSEQ multiplex PCR. The table lists around 500,000 clones, 88% of them singletons. The recovered donors of Cohort 3 showed two negative PCRs, clearance, or symptom resolution. The sequence came from a woman aged 40 to 49 who had recovered from COVID-19. The chain combines TRBV5-6 with TRBJ2-3; D is perhaps TRBD1 (5 bases). The specimen sequenced was PBMCs or T cells enriched from blood (not recorded which). CDR3 sequence: CASSRTPSTDTQYF. The CDR3 DNA reads as TGTGCCAGCAGCCGGACACCCAGCACAGATACGCAGTATTTT.